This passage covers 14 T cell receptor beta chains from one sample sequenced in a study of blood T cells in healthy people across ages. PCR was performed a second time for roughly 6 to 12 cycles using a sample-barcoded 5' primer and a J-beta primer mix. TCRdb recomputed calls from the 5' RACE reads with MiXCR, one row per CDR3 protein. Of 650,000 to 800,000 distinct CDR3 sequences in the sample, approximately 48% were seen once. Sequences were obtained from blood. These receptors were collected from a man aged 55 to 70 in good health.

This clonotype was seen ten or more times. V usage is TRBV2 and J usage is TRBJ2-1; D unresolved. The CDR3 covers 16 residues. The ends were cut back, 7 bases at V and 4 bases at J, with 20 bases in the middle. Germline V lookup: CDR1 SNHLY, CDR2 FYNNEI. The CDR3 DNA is TGTGCCAGCAAAAGGAGTACCGTCGTCAAATACAATGAGCAGTTCTTC. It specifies CASKRSTVVKYNEQFF.

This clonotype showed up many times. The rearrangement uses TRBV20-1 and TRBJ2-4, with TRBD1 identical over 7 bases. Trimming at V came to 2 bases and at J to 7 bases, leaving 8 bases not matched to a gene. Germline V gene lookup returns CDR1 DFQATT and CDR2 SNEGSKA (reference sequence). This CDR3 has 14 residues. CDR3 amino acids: CSARNDRDGNIQYF. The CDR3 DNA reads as TGCAGTGCTAGAAACGACAGGGACGGGAACATTCAGTACTTC.

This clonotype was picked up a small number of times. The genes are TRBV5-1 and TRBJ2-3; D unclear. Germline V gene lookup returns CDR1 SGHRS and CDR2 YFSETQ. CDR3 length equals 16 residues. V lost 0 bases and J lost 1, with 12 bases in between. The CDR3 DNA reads TGCGCCAGCAGCTTGGTTGAGTCAGTAGGCACAGATACGCAGTATTTT. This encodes CASSLVESVGTDTQYF.

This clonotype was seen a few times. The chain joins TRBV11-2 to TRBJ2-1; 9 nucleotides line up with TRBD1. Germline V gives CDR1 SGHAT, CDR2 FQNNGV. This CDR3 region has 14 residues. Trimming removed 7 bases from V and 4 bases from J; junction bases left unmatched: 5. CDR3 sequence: CASTRTGVYNEQFF. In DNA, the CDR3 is TGTGCCAGCACAAGGACAGGGGTATACAATGAGCAGTTCTTC.

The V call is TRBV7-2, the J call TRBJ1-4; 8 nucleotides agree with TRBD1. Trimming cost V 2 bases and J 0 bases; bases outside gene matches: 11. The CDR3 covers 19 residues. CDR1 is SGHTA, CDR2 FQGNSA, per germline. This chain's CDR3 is CASSLWGPGQGATNEKLFF. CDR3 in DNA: TGTGCCAGCAGCTTATGGGGTCCCGGACAGGGTGCAACTAATGAAAAACTGTTTTTT.

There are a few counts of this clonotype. CDR3: CASSLVAGGLKDEQYF. In DNA, the CDR3 is TGTGCCAGCAGCTTAGTCGCTGGGGGACTAAAGGACGAGCAGTACTTC. The chain employs TRBV7-2 and TRBJ2-7, with TRBD2 matching 7 bases. V lost 1 base, J lost 5 bases, and 11 bases stayed unmatched. This CDR3 comprises 16 residues. Germline V gene lookup returns CDR1 SGHTA and CDR2 FQGNSA.

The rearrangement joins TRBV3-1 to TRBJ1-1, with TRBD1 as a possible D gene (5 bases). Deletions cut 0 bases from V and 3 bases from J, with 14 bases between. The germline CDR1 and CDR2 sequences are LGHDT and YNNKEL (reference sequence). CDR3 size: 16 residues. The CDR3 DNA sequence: TGTGCCAGCAGCCAAGATGGGCGGGGCAGGGACACTGAAGCTTTCTTT. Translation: CASSQDGRGRDTEAFF.

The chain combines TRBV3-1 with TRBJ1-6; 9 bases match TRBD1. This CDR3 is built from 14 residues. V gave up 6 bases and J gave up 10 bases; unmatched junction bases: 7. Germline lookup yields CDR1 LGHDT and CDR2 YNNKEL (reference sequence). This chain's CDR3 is CASREQGAGSPLHF. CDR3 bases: TGTGCCAGCAGGGAACAGGGGGCAGGGTCACCCCTCCACTTT.

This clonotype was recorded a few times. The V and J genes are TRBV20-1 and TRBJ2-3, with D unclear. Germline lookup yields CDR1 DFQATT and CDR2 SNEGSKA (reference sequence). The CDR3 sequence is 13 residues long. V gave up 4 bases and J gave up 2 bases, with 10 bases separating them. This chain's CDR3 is CSAKRTLTDTQYF. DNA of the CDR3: TGCAGTGCTAAACGGACCCTCACAGATACGCAGTATTTT.

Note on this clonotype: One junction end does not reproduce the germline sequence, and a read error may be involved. The CDR3 reads CATSGEATNEKLFF. The CDR3 nucleotides read TGTGCCACCAGCGGAGAAGCAACTAATGAAAAACTGTTTTTT. This chain uses TRBV15 with TRBJ1-4; D remains unclear. This CDR3 is 14 amino acids long. Germline V CDR1 and CDR2: LNHNV, YYDKDF (reference sequence).

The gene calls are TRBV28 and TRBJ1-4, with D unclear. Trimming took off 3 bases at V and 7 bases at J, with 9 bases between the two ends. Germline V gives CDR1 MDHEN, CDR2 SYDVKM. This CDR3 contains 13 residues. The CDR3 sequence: CASSFLDAEKLFF. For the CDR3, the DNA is TGTGCCAGCAGTTTCTTGGACGCTGAAAAACTGTTTTTT.

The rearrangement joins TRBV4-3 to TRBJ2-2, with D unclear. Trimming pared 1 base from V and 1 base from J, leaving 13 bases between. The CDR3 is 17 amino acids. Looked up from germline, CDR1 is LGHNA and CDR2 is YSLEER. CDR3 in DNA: TGCGCCAGCAGCCAAGTTTACGGCTACATGAACACCGGGGAGCTGTTTTTT. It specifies CASSQVYGYMNTGELFF.

CDR3 DNA: TGTGCCAGCCAAAAGGACAGTACTCAGCCCCAGCATTTT. This sequence encodes CASQKDSTQPQHF. The rearrangement uses TRBV7-9 and TRBJ1-5; the D gene is possibly TRBD1 (6 bases). The CDR3 consists of 13 residues. CDR1 SEHNR and CDR2 FQNEAQ come from the germline V gene (reference sequence). V was pared by 8 bases and J by 6 bases, with 14 bases between.

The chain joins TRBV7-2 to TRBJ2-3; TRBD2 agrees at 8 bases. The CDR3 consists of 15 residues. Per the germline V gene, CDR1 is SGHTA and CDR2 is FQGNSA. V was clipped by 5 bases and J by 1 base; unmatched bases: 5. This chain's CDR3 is CASSPVAGRTDTQYF. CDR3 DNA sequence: TGTGCCAGCAGCCCGGTAGCGGGACGCACAGATACGCAGTATTTT.